The 16 T cell receptor beta chains presented below share a single source sample, sequenced in a study of blood T cells in healthy people across ages. The use of a sample-barcoded 5' primer and a J-beta primer mix characterized a second PCR of roughly 6 to 11 cycles. From the 5' RACE reads, TCRdb called clonotypes with MiXCR, one entry per CDR3 protein. Seen here are 790,000 or so distinct CDR3 sequences, about half observed once, and the top ten hold less than 20%. Sample: blood. The source is a man older than 75 in good health.

The CDR3 DNA follows: TGTGCCAGCAGCCAGAATATTGGGGCGCGCCAAGAGACCCAGTACTTC. Its translation: CASSQNIGARQETQYF. The rearrangement uses TRBV3-1 and TRBJ2-5; tentative D call: TRBD1 (5 bases). The V gene's germline CDR1 is LGHDT and CDR2 YNNKEL (reference sequence). Trimming took off 3 bases at V and 1 base at J, with 15 bases between the two ends. The CDR3 is 16 residues long.

The CDR3 region has the DNA TGCAGTGCCAACCGGCCCGGACTAGCGGGAGGCTTGGGTCCCTACGAGCAGTACTTC. It specifies CSANRPGLAGGLGPYEQYF. The genes are TRBV20-1 and TRBJ2-7; 14 bases match TRBD2. The CDR3 totals 19 residues. CDR1 is DFQATT, CDR2 SNEGSKA, per germline (reference sequence). Losses at the gene ends were 6 bases for V and 2 bases for J; bases not matched to a gene: 18.

The chain couples TRBV24-1 to TRBJ2-5; TRBD2 matches at 10 bases. This CDR3 contains 16 residues. V gave up 5 bases and J gave up 11 bases; unmatched junction bases: 16. Germline-derived CDR1 and CDR2 are KGHDR and SFDVKD. The CDR3 region is CATSGTGTSAYNEQYF. The CDR3 DNA follows: TGTGCCACCAGTGGGACCGGGACTAGCGCCTACAATGAGCAGTACTTC.

This sequence joins TRBV7-2 and TRBJ2-1, with TRBD2 matching over 11 bases. The J call may be incorrect, as the DNA end agrees better with TRBJ2-7. The germline CDR1 and CDR2 sequences are SGHTA and FQGNSA. This CDR3 is 15 amino acids long. The CDR3: CASSYTSGSGNEQYF. CDR3 in DNA: TGTGCCAGCAGCTATACTAGCGGGAGTGGAAATGAGCAGTACTTC.

This chain connects TRBV12-3 or TRBV12-4 to TRBJ2-5; TRBD2 matches 8 bases. The CDR3 sequence is 17 residues long. Trimming cost V 5 bases and J 0 bases; bases outside gene matches: 11. The CDR3 DNA follows: TGTGCCAGCAGTCCTGTAGCGGGGCAGGGCAACCAAGAGACCCAGTACTTC. Protein: CASSPVAGQGNQETQYF.

The gene calls are TRBV20-1 and TRBJ2-3; D perhaps matches TRBD1 (5 bases). The CDR3 runs to 14 residues. The V end was cut by 5 bases, the J end by 5 bases, with 17 bases between. CDR1 DFQATT and CDR2 SNEGSKA come from the germline V gene (reference sequence). In DNA form, the CDR3 reads TGCAGTGCTTCCCGGGCAGGGATGGGAGATACGCAGTATTTT. Encoded protein: CSASRAGMGDTQYF.

This clonotype was counted a few times. The chain carries TRBV27 and TRBJ1-5, with D unclear. Per germline, CDR1 MNHEY and CDR2 SMNVEV (reference sequence). Trimming pared 5 bases from V and 4 bases from J, leaving 15 bases between. The CDR3 runs to 15 residues. The CDR3 DNA is TGTGCCAGCAGTCCCCTAGGAATGGAAAATCAGCCCCAGCATTTT. It yields the protein CASSPLGMENQPQHF.

This chain connects TRBV5-6 to TRBJ2-1; possibly TRBD2 for D (6 bases). Trimming removed 0 bases from V and 4 bases from J, with 20 bases in between. The CDR3 has 18 residues. From germline, CDR1 is SGHDT and CDR2 YYEEEE. CDR3 amino acids: CASSLALGLANQYNEQFF. The CDR3 bases are TGTGCCAGCAGCTTGGCCTTAGGGCTAGCGAACCAATACAATGAGCAGTTCTTC. Using reference TRBV5-6 and TRBJ2-1 for the parts outside the CDR3, the full variable domain is DAGVTQSPTHLIKTRGQQVTLRCSPKSGHDTVSWYQQALGQGPQFIFQYYEEEERQRGNFPDRFSGHQFPNYSSELNVNALLLGDSALYLCASSLALGLANQYNEQFFGPGTRLTVL.

This chain joins TRBV9 and TRBJ2-5, with 8 bases aligning to TRBD1. The J call may be incorrect, as the DNA end agrees better with TRBJ2-7. Germline loops: CDR1 SGDLS, CDR2 YYNGEE. The CDR3 is made up of 15 amino acids. The CDR3 region is CASSLTGEPTYEQYF. CDR3 in DNA: TGTGCCAGCAGCTTGACAGGGGAGCCCACCTACGAGCAGTACTTC.

The rearrangement joins TRBV3-1 to TRBJ2-1, with TRBD2 matching over 10 bases. CDR3 length: 17 amino acids. From germline, CDR1 is LGHDT and CDR2 YNNKEL (reference sequence). The J segment lost 0 bases and the V segment lost 6 bases, leaving 8 bases of the junction unmatched. The CDR3 sequence: CASSRTSGLSSYNEQFF. DNA of the CDR3: TGTGCCAGCAGTCGGACTAGCGGACTGAGCTCCTACAATGAGCAGTTCTTC.

The rearrangement uses TRBV28 and TRBJ1-1; D is uncertain. This CDR3 comprises 14 residues. The V gene lost 6 bases and the J gene lost 1 base, with 12 bases spanning the gap. The V gene's germline CDR1 is MDHEN and CDR2 SYDVKM. The CDR3 sequence: CASSFPDGNTEAFF. The DNA of the CDR3 is TGTGCCAGCAGCTTCCCGGACGGGAACACTGAAGCTTTCTTT.

This clonotype was picked up a small number of times. The chain has TRBV2 and TRBJ2-5; 10 bases align to TRBD1. CDR3 size: 15 residues. From germline, CDR1 is SNHLY and CDR2 FYNNEI. With V trimmed by 4 bases and J by 4 bases, 6 bases remained unmatched. The CDR3 DNA follows: TGTGCCAGCAGTGGGGACAGGGGTCTTGGAGAGACCCAGTACTTC. Amino acids: CASSGDRGLGETQYF.

This sequence joins TRBV21-1 and TRBJ2-7; the tabulated D call, TRBD2, remains unverified against the DNA. TRBV21-1 is an annotated pseudogene. The CDR3 has 17 amino acids. The CDR3 sequence is CASPGCTVPTGGDEQYF. As DNA, the CDR3 is TGTGCCAGCCCCGGCTGCACAGTACCGACTGGCGGAGACGAGCAGTACTTC.

This clonotype was seen only a few times. The CDR3 DNA reads as TGTGCCAGCAGGGACCGGACTAGCGGGGGGTTCGATGAGCAGTTCTTC. Residues: CASRDRTSGGFDEQFF. The chain recombines TRBV28 with TRBJ2-1; the match to TRBD2 covers 14 bases. V lost 6 bases and J lost 8; bases outside the gene matches: 9. Germline CDR1 is MDHEN and CDR2 is SYDVKM. The CDR3 spans 16 residues.

The V and J genes are TRBV6-2 or TRBV6-3 and TRBJ2-3; D tentatively reads TRBD1 or TRBD2 (6 bases each). The ends were cut back, 0 bases at V and 10 bases at J, with 20 bases in the middle. CDR1 and CDR2 (germline): MNHEY, SVGEGT. This CDR3 comprises 16 residues. This chain's CDR3 is CASSYSRGPRDYAQYF. The DNA of the CDR3 is TGTGCCAGCAGTTACTCTCGGGGGCCGCGGGATTATGCGCAGTATTTT.

This clonotype was recorded a few times. This chain joins TRBV7-2 and TRBJ2-7, with TRBD2 matching over 7 bases. V gave up 5 bases and J gave up 3 bases; unmatched junction bases: 10. From germline, CDR1 is SGHTA and CDR2 FQGNSA. This CDR3 has 15 amino acids. CDR3 loop: CASSAASGSHYEQYF. Written as DNA, the CDR3 is TGTGCCAGCAGCGCTGCTAGCGGTTCCCACTACGAGCAGTACTTC.